The sequence of this T cell receptor (beta chain) was determined in a study of cytomegalovirus exposure and HLA in healthy donors. Findings of the study overall: Association of a missense DCLRE1C variant with TCR beta V- and J-gene trimming was reported in a later analysis.

From germline, CDR1 is LNHDA and CDR2 SQIVND (reference sequence). V gave up 3 bases and J gave up 1 base; unmatched junction bases: 8. This CDR3 region has 16 residues. Donors had nominal health at sampling but likely had unrecorded immune exposures. Note on this clone: As yet, its antigen is unknown.

The PCR had 60 Vbeta and 13 Jbeta primers. Sequenced by immunoSEQ multiplex PCR; TCRdb stores in-frame clones only, minus some. Reported are tens of thousands of clones; the ten largest clones contain approximately 1.1%. The V call is TRBV19, the J call TRBJ2-5; the match to TRBD2 covers 7 bases. Sequenced input: PBMCs. The sequence was collected from a woman aged 25 to 45 in good health and CMV-seronegative. The CDR3 bases are TGTGCCAGTAGTATCACCGCGGGAGCCCCCCAAGAGACCCAGTACTTC. It is translated as CASSITAGAPQETQYF.